This record looks at one T cell receptor beta chain sequence and its context. This sample is drawn from a study of shared clonotypes between healthy human individuals. Naive CD8 cells, CD45RO-negative and positively selected for CCR7, excluded terminally differentiated effector memory CD45RA+ cells. The data were produced by immunoSEQ multiplex PCR, yet TCRdb's version contains in-frame clones alone and is incomplete. The repertoire holds approximately 2,000,000 clones, with around 93% as singletons. Sequencing was performed on naive CD8+ T cells from PBMCs. This TCR derives from a man younger than 30 in good health. Some clones in this sample may be carry-over from other donors' samples.

In DNA form, the CDR3 reads TGTGCCAGCAGCTTAGTTCCAGCGGAGGGCTACGAGCAGTACTTC. Translating gives CASSLVPAEGYEQYF. The rearrangement uses TRBV11-2 and TRBJ2-7; weak D call: TRBD2 (6 bases). This CDR3 contains 15 residues. V lost 1 base to trimming and J lost 3 bases, with 13 bases between them. In germline, CDR1 is SGHAT, CDR2 FQNNGV.